Shown below are 12 T cell receptor beta chains from a single sample sequenced in a study of T cell clones after liver transplantation. Using immunoSEQ multiplex PCR, the repertoire was profiled, and TCRdb retains in-frame clones only, with some absent. There are tens of thousands of clones in the sample; 86% occur only once, and about an eighth lies in the top ten. The sequencing here drew on CD8+ T cells from blood, taken 12 months after liver transplant. The receptors come from a human patient who received a liver transplant. The T cells may partly be graft donor cells.

The chain recombines TRBV6-6 with TRBJ2-7; no clear D gene. The CDR3 contains 13 residues. V lost 0 bases and J 3 bases, leaving 6 bases between the germline ends. Germline CDR1 is MNHNY and CDR2 is SVGAGI (reference sequence). CDR3 nucleotide sequence: TGTGCCAGCAGTTACTCGAAAGGCTACGAGCAGTACTTC. This encodes CASSYSKGYEQYF.

This clone came up a few times. The gene calls are TRBV5-1 and TRBJ2-5; perhaps TRBD2 as D (6 bases). Looked up from germline, CDR1 is SGHRS and CDR2 is YFSETQ. CDR3 length: 12 amino acids. The V end lost 5 bases, the J end lost 5 bases, and 10 bases lay between the germline ends. Here the CDR3 reads CASRGTLETQYF. As DNA, the CDR3 is TGCGCCAGCAGAGGGACTTTGGAGACCCAGTACTTC.

The CDR3 DNA sequence: TGTGCCAGCAGCTGGGGAACCTACGAGCAGTACTTC. Its translation: CASSWGTYEQYF. This rearrangement joins TRBV11-2 to TRBJ2-7; D is unresolved. The germline CDR1 and CDR2 sequences are SGHAT and FQNNGV. The CDR3 is 12 amino acids. V was trimmed by 4 bases and J by 2 bases, leaving 6 bases between them. The variable domain in full, with the rest retrieved from reference TRBV11-2 and TRBJ2-7, is EAGVAQSPRYKIIEKRQSVAFWCNPISGHATLYWYQQILGQGPKLLIQFQNNGVVDDSQLPKDRFSAERLKGVDSTLKIQPAKLEDSAVYLCASSWGTYEQYFGPGTRLTVT.

The chain recombines TRBV5-8 with TRBJ2-5; D remains ambiguous. This CDR3 comprises 13 residues. V lost 1 base, J lost 2 bases, and 6 bases lay in between. The germline CDR1 and CDR2 sequences are SGHTS and YDEGEE. Written as DNA, the CDR3 is TGTGCCAGCAGCTTGCCCTATCAAGAGACCCAGTACTTC. This sequence encodes CASSLPYQETQYF.

The chain links TRBV6-5 to TRBJ2-3; TRBD2 matches 11 bases. The CDR3 has 15 amino acids. V trimming: 5 bases; J trimming: 4 bases; junction bases outside the gene matches: 5. CDR1 and CDR2 (germline): MNHEY, SVGAGI. The chain's CDR3 is CASSLLAGGPDTQYF. CDR3 DNA sequence: TGTGCCAGCAGTCTCCTAGCGGGAGGACCAGATACGCAGTATTTT.

The chain carries TRBV11-2 and TRBJ2-7, with D unresolved. The CDR3 runs 12 residues. CDR1 is SGHAT and CDR2 is FQNNGV in the germline V gene. The germline V and J ends were trimmed by 1 base and 2 bases, with 3 bases remaining between them. CDR3 region: CASSLVPYEQYF. The CDR3, as DNA: TGTGCCAGCAGCTTAGTTCCCTACGAGCAGTACTTC.

The gene calls are TRBV13 and TRBJ2-7; 7 bases match TRBD1. CDR1 and CDR2 from the germline V gene are PRHDT and FYEKMQ (reference sequence). V lost 4 bases, J lost 3 bases, and 6 bases stayed unmatched. The CDR3 runs 14 residues. The CDR3 region is CASSSQTGIYEQYF. DNA for the CDR3: TGTGCCAGCAGCTCTCAGACAGGGATCTACGAGCAGTACTTC. The full variable domain, its missing parts supplied by reference TRBV13 and TRBJ2-7, is AAGVIQSPRHLIKEKRETATLKCYPIPRHDTVYWYQQGPGQDPQFLISFYEKMQSDKGSIPDRFSAQQFSDYHSELNMSSLELGDSALYFCASSSQTGIYEQYFGPGTRLTVT.

The rearrangement uses TRBV28 and TRBJ1-1; D unresolved. The CDR3 runs 12 residues. Germline V gene lookup returns CDR1 MDHEN and CDR2 SYDVKM. Trimming cost V 5 bases and J 0 bases, with 4 bases left between them. In DNA form, the CDR3 reads TGTGCCAGCAGTCTTATGAACACTGAAGCTTTCTTT. Amino acids: CASSLMNTEAFF.

The chain is built from TRBV27 and TRBJ2-7; a weak D match, TRBD1 (6 bases). This CDR3 is 13 amino acids long. Trimming took 6 bases from V and 4 from J, leaving 13 bases between them. The germline CDR1 and CDR2 sequences are MNHEY and SMNVEV (reference sequence). The CDR3 DNA reads TGTGCCAGCAGACAGGGCCAGGGGTACGAGCAGTACTTC. Protein sequence: CASRQGQGYEQYF.

The V gene is TRBV4-1, the J gene TRBJ2-7; D gene unclear. V lost 4 bases and J 3 bases, leaving 13 bases between the germline ends. From germline, CDR1 is MGHRA and CDR2 YSYEKL. The CDR3 sequence is 14 residues long. The CDR3 nucleotides are TGCGCCAGCAGCCTGCGAGGAGCCCTCTACGAGCAGTACTTC. It encodes CASSLRGALYEQYF.

This chain uses TRBV11-2 with TRBJ2-7, with 10 bases lining up with TRBD1. The CDR3 totals 16 residues. Germline V gives CDR1 SGHAT, CDR2 FQNNGV. Unmatched junction bases numbered 11, after V lost 5 bases and J lost 4 bases. In DNA, the CDR3 is TGTGCCAGCAGCCTCTCCGGGACAGGGGATTTTTACGAGCAGTACTTC. It specifies CASSLSGTGDFYEQYF.

The V and J genes are TRBV9 and TRBJ1-1, with 7 bases that match TRBD1. V shed 4 bases and J 8 bases; nucleotides not matched to a gene: 17. Germline loops: CDR1 SGDLS, CDR2 YYNGEE. The CDR3 loop spans 16 amino acids. Here the CDR3 reads CASSQTTPGQIPEAFF. The CDR3 nucleotides are TGTGCCAGCAGCCAAACCACCCCGGGACAGATACCCGAAGCTTTCTTT.